This entry is about one T cell receptor beta chain. Its target is unknown. TCRdb reanalysed the RT-PCR reads using MiXCR and keeps one entry per CDR3 protein. The sample lists 550,000 to 800,000 distinct CDR3 sequences, roughly 13% seen once, with around 7.3% in the top ten. This entry belongs to a study of response to subunit inactivated influenza vaccine. The CDR3 is 14 amino acids. The germline gives CDR1 SEHNR, CDR2 FQNEAQ (reference sequence). The V end lost 2 bases, the J end lost 6 bases, and 13 bases lay between the germline ends. Findings and limits, study-wide: With each seasonal influenza vaccination, the authors suggested, few new T cells are recruited.

The source of this sequence is a man aged 50 to 59 who received an inactivated influenza vaccine. Material: PBMCs from blood, obtained 14 to 15 days before vaccination. The J gene is TRBJ1-1, the V gene TRBV7-9, with D perhaps TRBD1 (6 bases). The CDR3 here is CASSLTYRDAEAFF. CDR3 DNA sequence: TGTGCCAGCAGCTTAACCTACAGGGATGCTGAAGCTTTCTTT.